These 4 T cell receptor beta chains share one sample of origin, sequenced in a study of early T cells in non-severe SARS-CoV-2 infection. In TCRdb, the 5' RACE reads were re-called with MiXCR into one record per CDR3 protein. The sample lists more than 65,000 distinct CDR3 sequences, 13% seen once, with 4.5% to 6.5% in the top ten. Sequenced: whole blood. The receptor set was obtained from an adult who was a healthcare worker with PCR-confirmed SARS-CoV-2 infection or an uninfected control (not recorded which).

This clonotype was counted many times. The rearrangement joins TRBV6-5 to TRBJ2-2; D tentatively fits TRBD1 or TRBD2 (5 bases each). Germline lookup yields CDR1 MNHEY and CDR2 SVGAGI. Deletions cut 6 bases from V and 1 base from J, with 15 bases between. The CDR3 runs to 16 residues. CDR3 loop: CASRPPGTVNTGELFF. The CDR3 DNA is TGTGCCAGCAGACCACCCGGGACGGTGAACACCGGGGAGCTGTTTTTT.

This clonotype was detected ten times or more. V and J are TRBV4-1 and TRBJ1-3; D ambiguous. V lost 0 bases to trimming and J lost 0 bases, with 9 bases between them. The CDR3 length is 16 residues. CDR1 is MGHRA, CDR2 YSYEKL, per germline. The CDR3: CASSQDKGLSGNTIYF. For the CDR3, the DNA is TGCGCCAGCAGCCAAGACAAAGGGCTCTCTGGAAACACCATATATTTT.

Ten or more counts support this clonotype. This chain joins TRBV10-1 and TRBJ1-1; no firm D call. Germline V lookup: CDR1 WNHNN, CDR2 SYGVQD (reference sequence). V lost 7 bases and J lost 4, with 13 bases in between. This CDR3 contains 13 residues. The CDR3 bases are TGCGCCAGCACCCGCGGACTTGGCACTGAAGCTTTCTTT. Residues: CASTRGLGTEAFF.

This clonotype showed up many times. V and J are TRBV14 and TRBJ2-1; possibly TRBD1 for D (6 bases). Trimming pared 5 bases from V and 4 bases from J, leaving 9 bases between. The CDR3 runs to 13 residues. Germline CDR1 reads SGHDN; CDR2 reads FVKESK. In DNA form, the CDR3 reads TGTGCCAGCAGCAGGGGGTATTACAATGAGCAGTTCTTC. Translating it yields CASSRGYYNEQFF.